What follows are 8 T cell receptor beta chains derived from one specimen sequenced in a study of cytomegalovirus exposure and HLA in healthy donors. The PCR made use of 60 Vbeta and 13 Jbeta primers. The method was immunoSEQ multiplex PCR; TCRdb's version includes in-frame clones alone and lacks a portion of them. In the table there are more than 150,000 clones, around 80% of which are singletons. The sequencing sample was made of PBMCs. Every receptor here comes from a girl aged 10 to 17 in good health and CMV-seropositive.

V and J are TRBV18 and TRBJ2-3; 8 bases are shared with TRBD1. J lost 1 base, V lost 3 bases, and 0 bases had no gene match. Germline lookup yields CDR1 KGHSH and CDR2 LQKENI. The CDR3 runs to 14 residues. CDR3 in DNA: TGTGCCAGCTCACCGGGACAGGGCACAGATACGCAGTATTTT. It translates to CASSPGQGTDTQYF. Full variable domain (remainder filled in from reference TRBV18 and TRBJ2-3): NAGVMQNPRHLVRRRGQEARLRCSPMKGHSHVYWYRQLPEEGLKFMVYLQKENIIDESGMPKERFSAEFPKEGPSILRIQQVVRGDSAAYFCASSPGQGTDTQYFGPGTRLTVL.

V and J are TRBV5-4 and TRBJ1-2, with 8 bases matching TRBD1. CDR1 is SGHNT and CDR2 is YYREEE in the germline V gene (reference sequence). V was clipped by 6 bases and J by 0 bases; unmatched bases: 7. CDR3 length: 15 amino acids. The chain's CDR3 is CASTSGQGTNYGYTF. CDR3 coding DNA: TGTGCCAGCACCTCCGGACAGGGCACTAACTATGGCTACACCTTC.

This clone has only a few counts. This chain uses TRBV10-3 with TRBJ1-1; D might be TRBD1 (6 bases). The CDR3 is made up of 16 amino acids. V lost 6 bases to trimming and J lost 0 bases, with 17 bases between them. From germline, CDR1 is ENHRY and CDR2 SYGVKD. The DNA of the CDR3 is TGTGCCATCAGAAGGGACATCCAGACCCTGAACACTGAAGCTTTCTTT. Residues: CAIRRDIQTLNTEAFF.

The rearrangement links TRBV10-3 to TRBJ2-6; possibly TRBD1 for D (6 bases). The CDR3 has 15 amino acids. CDR1 is ENHRY and CDR2 is SYGVKD in the germline V gene. Trimming left V 2 bases short and J 4 bases short, with 9 bases between. CDR3 nucleotide sequence: TGTGCCATCAGTGAGCGGGACACCGGGGCCAACGTCCTGACTTTC. It codes for CAISERDTGANVLTF.

The count of this clone is one. At the DNA level, this CDR3 is encoded by other sequences in the same sample as well. V gene TRBV29-1 combines with J gene TRBJ1-2, with unresolved D. Germline loops: CDR1 SQVTM, CDR2 ANQGSEA. The CDR3 contains 12 residues. V was cut by 3 bases and J by 1 base, with 6 bases left in between. CDR3 coding DNA: TGCAGCGTTGAGGTCAGTAACTATGGCTACACCTTC. Its translation is CSVEVSNYGYTF.

The chain recombines TRBV7-2 with TRBJ2-3; 7 bases agree with TRBD2. This CDR3 region has 15 residues. V gave up 6 bases and J gave up 8 bases; unmatched junction bases: 14. Germline lookup yields CDR1 SGHTA and CDR2 FQGNSA. The CDR3 protein is CASSPEIRERGTQYF. The CDR3, as DNA: TGTGCCAGCAGTCCCGAAATCCGGGAGCGGGGTACGCAGTATTTT.

This clone was seen a handful of times. This chain links TRBV5-1 with TRBJ1-2, with D possibly matching TRBD1 (5 bases). The CDR3 loop spans 13 amino acids. V lost 5 bases and J lost 6, with 14 bases in between. Germline V lookup: CDR1 SGHRS, CDR2 YFSETQ. This CDR3 is CASRAGPQDGYTF. For the CDR3, the DNA is TGCGCCAGCAGAGCAGGGCCCCAGGATGGCTACACCTTC.

This clone showed up just a few times. The chain employs TRBV5-6 and TRBJ1-6; D is undetermined. Trimming removed 4 bases at V and 5 bases at J, with 16 bases between. Germline V lookup: CDR1 SGHDT, CDR2 YYEEEE. The CDR3 totals 16 residues. CDR3 coding DNA: TGTGCCAGCAGCCACCCGCCGGGAGGTAATAATTCACCCCTCCACTTT. Its protein is CASSHPPGGNNSPLHF. Full variable domain (outside the CDR3, taken from reference TRBV5-6 and TRBJ1-6): DAGVTQSPTHLIKTRGQQVTLRCSPKSGHDTVSWYQQALGQGPQFIFQYYEEEERQRGNFPDRFSGHQFPNYSSELNVNALLLGDSALYLCASSHPPGGNNSPLHFGNGTRLTVT.